This TCR beta chain was identified during a study of blood T cell repertoires in COVID-19. The authors' processing: Reference gene primer amplification yielded estimated nucleated cell counts. Data came from immunoSEQ multiplex PCR; TCRdb stores just in-frame clones and leaves some out. V, J and clone size derive from that table, while D and trimming were established from the DNA sequence. This table has roughly 73,000 clones, 89% appearing once. Deletions cut 2 bases from V and 1 base from J, with 14 bases between. The germline V gene encodes CDR1 MNHNS and CDR2 SASEGT. The CDR3 consists of 16 residues.

The TCR sequence derives from an elderly man with acute or convalescent COVID-19. The V call is TRBV6-1, the J call TRBJ2-5, with D perhaps matching TRBD1 (7 bases). Sequencing was done on a sample of peripheral blood. The CDR3: CASSEWGRGAQETQYF. The DNA of the CDR3 is TGTGCCAGCAGTGAATGGGGCAGGGGGGCCCAAGAGACCCAGTACTTC.